A selection of T cell receptor beta chains follows, all from one sample in a study of T cell repertoires in cytomegalovirus infection. TCRdb ran MiXCR on the reads and lists one entry per CDR3 protein. Of about 450,000 distinct CDR3 sequences listed, approximately 31% are singletons. Input material: PBMCs. These receptors were obtained from a human donor in good health (CMV status not recorded). Some clones in this sample may be carry-over from other donors' samples. CDR3s include the opening cysteine and the closing phenylalanine or tryptophan. The D gene is left open where the match is weak. For some rows the clone size is stated as once, few or many, or as a class when expanded; others skip it.

TRBV12-5	TRBJ1-2	-	-	TGTGCTAGTGGAGGGTTCTATGGCTACACCTTC	CASGGFYGYTF
TRBV5-8	TRBJ1-4	-	-	TGTGCCAGCAGCTTGGACTCTAATGAAAAACTGTTTTTT	CASSLDSNEKLFF
TRBV7-9	TRBJ1-1	-	few	TGTGCCAGCAGCTCCCACACAGTCAACACTGAAGCTTTCTTT	CASSSHTVNTEAFF
TRBV7-9	TRBJ2-1	TRBD2	few	TGTGCCAGCAGCCAGAGCGGGGGGGCCTACCACAATGAGCAGTTCTTC	CASSQSGGAYHNEQFF
TRBV6-5	TRBJ2-5	-	few	TGTGCCAGCAGTTACAGGGGATTTGGGACATCGACTATCCAAGAGACCCAGTACTTC	CASSYRGFGTSTIQETQYF
TRBV6-2/TRBV6-3	TRBJ1-3	TRBD1	-	TGTGCCAGCAGTTACCCGGACAGGAGAAACACCATATATTTT	CASSYPDRRNTIYF
TRBV6-4	TRBJ1-1	-	-	TGTGCCAGCAGTGACTCCGGCAGGCAAGCTTTCTTT	CASSDSGRQAFF
TRBV4-1	TRBJ2-5	TRBD1	-	TGCGCCAGCAGCCAGCCCGGGACAGCTATACAAGAGACCCAGTACTTC	CASSQPGTAIQETQYF
TRBV5-4	TRBJ1-1	TRBD1	few	TGTGCCAGCAGCCGCGGGACAGGGGGCTATGAACACTCTGAAGCTTTCTTT	CASSRGTGGYEHSEAFF
TRBV2	TRBJ2-7	-	few	TGTGCCAGCAGTGCAGGACGGCTAACCTACGAGCAGTACTTC	CASSAGRLTYEQYF
TRBV2	TRBJ2-7	-	few	TGTGCCAGCAGTGAGGGTAGGACAGCAACGGGGTACGAGCAGTACTTC	CASSEGRTATGYEQYF
TRBV12-5	TRBJ2-1	-	-	TGTGCTAGTGGTTTGGGGGGTAATGAGCAGTTCTTC	CASGLGGNEQFF
TRBV6-1	TRBJ1-2	-	few	TGTGCCAGCAGTGAAGCCGGCGGGGCCTATGGCTACACCTTC	CASSEAGGAYGYTF
TRBV5-1	TRBJ1-2	TRBD1	-	TGCGCCAGCAGCTCCCGGGACAGGGTTAATGGCTACACCTTC	CASSSRDRVNGYTF
TRBV6-6	TRBJ1-3	-	-	TGTGCCAGCAGTCCTGACAGACTCTCTGGAAACACCATATATTTT	CASSPDRLSGNTIYF
TRBV28	TRBJ1-4	TRBD1	few	TGTGCCAGCAGTTTACTCAACAGGGGCCGAGAAAAACTGTTTTTT	CASSLLNRGREKLFF
TRBV7-9	TRBJ1-6	-	-	TGTGCCAGCAGCCTACAGGCAATGGATTCACCCCTCCACTTT	CASSLQAMDSPLHF
TRBV7-9	TRBJ1-3	-	many	TGTGCCAGCAGCCCTTCCGGCGGACAGCTCTCTGGAAACACCATATATTTT	CASSPSGGQLSGNTIYF
TRBV29-1	TRBJ2-1	-	-	TGCAGCGTCGACCATAGGGACAATGAGCAGTTCTTC	CSVDHRDNEQFF
TRBV6-5	TRBJ2-2	-	few	TGTGCCAGCATCTGGCGTGGGGTTGACACCGGGGAGCTGTTTTTT	CASIWRGVDTGELFF
TRBV11-2	TRBJ2-2	TRBD2	many	TGTGCCAGCAGCTGGAGGGGAGGGGACACCGGGGAGCTGTTTTTT	CASSWRGGDTGELFF
TRBV5-1	TRBJ2-3	TRBD2	-	TGCGCCAGCAGCTTATCCACTAGCGGAGCCACAGATACGCAGTATTTT	CASSLSTSGATDTQYF
TRBV7-9	TRBJ2-1	-	few	TGTGCCAGCAGCTTAGTCTTGGACCGAGCCAATGAGCAGTTCTTC	CASSLVLDRANEQFF
TRBV7-2	TRBJ1-5	-	many	TGTGCCAGCAGCTTAGCGGGGGGGGGGGTGATTCAGCCCCAGCATTTT	CASSLAGGGVIQPQHF
TRBV7-6	TRBJ2-3	-	many	TGTGCCAGCAGCTTAGGTGCTACAGATACGCAGTATTTT	CASSLGATDTQYF
TRBV5-1	TRBJ1-4	-	-	TGCGCCAGCTACGAGACCGGGGTTAATGAAAAACTGTTTTTT	CASYETGVNEKLFF
TRBV20-1	TRBJ2-6	-	few	TGCAGTTTTGAGGTCGGTTCCGGGGCCAACGTCCTGACTTTC	CSFEVGSGANVLTF
TRBV24-1	TRBJ2-2	TRBD1	-	TGTGCCACCAGTGATGTTCCGGGACAGGGCACTAGTAAGGCCACCGGGGAGCTGTTTTTT	CATSDVPGQGTSKATGELFF
TRBV7-2	TRBJ2-3	-	many	TGTGCCAGCAGCCCAAGAGGTAGCGGCGCGGGTACGCAGTATTTT	CASSPRGSGAGTQYF
TRBV11-3	TRBJ2-3	-	-	TGTGCCAGCAGCTTAGGCGCGAATACGCAGTATTTT	CASSLGANTQYF
TRBV7-6	TRBJ2-2	TRBD1	few	TGTGCCAGCAGCACCCGACAGGGGGCGGGCACCGGGGAGCTGTTTTTT	CASSTRQGAGTGELFF
TRBV4-1	TRBJ1-5	-	few	TGCGCCAGCAGCCAAGACGAAGTGCCGGGGGGCTGGAACAATCAGCCCCAGCATTTT	CASSQDEVPGGWNNQPQHF
TRBV20-1	TRBJ2-3	TRBD1	-	TGCAGTGCTAGGCCACAGGGGGGCTGGAAAGATACGCAGTATTTT	CSARPQGGWKDTQYF
TRBV7-9	TRBJ1-1	TRBD1	-	TGTGCCAGCGGGGGTACGGGACAGCTCTTTAAGTTCACTGAAGCTTTCTTT	CASGGTGQLFKFTEAFF
TRBV28	TRBJ1-5	-	-	TGTGCCGGGGGGTCGGTTTATCAGCCCCAGCATTTT	CAGGSVYQPQHF
TRBV2	TRBJ1-1	-	-	TGTGCCAGCAGTGATAGGGGGAGGTCTGAAGCTTTCTTT	CASSDRGRSEAFF
TRBV20-1	TRBJ2-3	TRBD2	-	TGCAGTGCTAGAGATCCAGCGGGGAGCACAGATACGCAGTATTTT	CSARDPAGSTDTQYF
TRBV28	TRBJ2-2	-	few	TGTGCCAGCAGTCCCATGTCGGGCGGGGTGAACACCGGGGAGCTGTTTTTT	CASSPMSGGVNTGELFF
TRBV7-3	TRBJ2-5	TRBD2	-	TGTGCCAGCAGCTTACACGGGGGGGCCGGGGAGACCCAGTACTTC	CASSLHGGAGETQYF
TRBV7-6	TRBJ2-2	TRBD2	-	TGTGCCAGCAGCGTTAGCGGGGTGAACACCGGGGAGCTGTTTTTT	CASSVSGVNTGELFF
TRBV29-1	TRBJ1-2	-	-	TGCAGCGCACCGACAGTGGATGGCTACACCTTC	CSAPTVDGYTF
TRBV19	TRBJ2-1	TRBD2	few	TGTGCCAGTAGTATCACGGGGGGCTCCTACAATGAGCAGTTCTTC	CASSITGGSYNEQFF
TRBV7-9	TRBJ1-1	TRBD1	-	TGTGCCAGCAGCCCGGGGACAGCTGAAGCTTTCTTT	CASSPGTAEAFF
TRBV6-6	TRBJ1-6	-	once	TGTGCCAGCAGTTACTTGGCGGGTTCTTCGCCCCTCCACTTT	CASSYLAGSSPLHF
TRBV4-2	TRBJ1-5	TRBD1	-	TGTGCCAGCAGCCAAGAGGGACAGGCAAATCAGCCCCAGCATTTT	CASSQEGQANQPQHF
TRBV7-6	TRBJ2-3	-	many	TGTGCCAGCAGTCCCGGGAGAAGCACAGATACGCAGTATTTT	CASSPGRSTDTQYF
TRBV7-2	TRBJ2-5	-	many	TGTGCCAGCAGCCCCCCCCCTTTCAGGGCGCAAGAGACCCAGTACTTC	CASSPPPFRAQETQYF
TRBV12-3/TRBV12-4	TRBJ2-3	-	-	TGTGCCAGTACTCCCCAGGGGGGGGTTAGCACAGATACGCAGTATTTT	CASTPQGGVSTDTQYF
TRBV11-1	TRBJ2-1	TRBD2	-	TGTGCCAGCAGCTTTAGCGGGGGGGCACATGAGCAGTTCTTC	CASSFSGGAHEQFF
TRBV4-1	TRBJ1-5	-	-	TGCGCCAGCAGCCAAGATGGGCAGGGCCATCAGCCCCAGCATTTT	CASSQDGQGHQPQHF
TRBV6-6	TRBJ1-1	TRBD1	-	TGTGCCAGCAGGAAGCAGGGGGCGGAAGGCACTGAAGCTTTCTTT	CASRKQGAEGTEAFF
TRBV7-9	TRBJ1-6	-	many	TGTGCCAGCAGCTTAGCAGGGGATGTTTCACCCCTCCACTTT	CASSLAGDVSPLHF
TRBV4-2	TRBJ2-7	-	few	TGTGCCAGCAGCACCCGATTGGGTTACGAGCAGTACTTC	CASSTRLGYEQYF
TRBV6-5	TRBJ1-2	-	-	TGTACCAGCAGAACCCCGGGCCCCTCGGGAGGCTACACCTTC	CTSRTPGPSGGYTF
TRBV7-2	TRBJ2-2	-	-	TGTGCCAGCAGCTACGGACGGAGGGTCCTGACCGGGGAGCTGTTTTTT	CASSYGRRVLTGELFF